The T cell receptor beta chain under discussion was sequenced for a study of OX40 agonist ivuxolimab in advanced cancers. Across the whole study: Three patients showed partial responses: one hepatocellular carcinoma and two cutaneous melanoma cases.

Findings and limits, study-wide: Partial responders receiving 0.1-3.0 mg/kg showed among the lowest clonal expansion. Relative to CD4+ cells, CD8+ T cells on average had more expanded clones.

Turning to this clone: The antigen remains unidentified.

CDR1 is SGHRS, CDR2 YFSETQ, per germline. The junction had 5 bases not matched to a gene; V was cut back by 1 base and J by 4 bases. The CDR3 covers 16 residues. Sequencing was performed with immunoSEQ multiplex PCR; in TCRdb, only in-frame clones are kept and a portion is missing. The sample yields about 46,000 clones, 85% to 90% seen once. The clonotype comes from an adult with an advanced solid tumor such as melanoma, head and neck, liver or kidney cancer. The chain uses TRBV5-1 and TRBJ2-3, with 11 bases fitting TRBD1. This material consisted of CD4+ or CD8+ T cells sorted from blood, taken in a trial of the OX40 agonist ivuxolimab. The CDR3 DNA is TGCGCCAGCAGCTTGAGGACAGGGGGCAGCGCAGATACGCAGTATTTT. Amino acid sequence: CASSLRTGGSADTQYF.